This T cell receptor (beta chain) was captured in a study of radiotherapy plus CTLA-4 blockade in lung cancer. Germline values: CDR1 MNHEY, CDR2 SVGAGI. The J segment lost 6 bases and the V segment lost 7 bases, leaving 6 bases of the junction unmatched. The CDR3 is made up of 13 amino acids. Only in-frame clones appear in the TCRdb table, and some are missing; sequencing was by immunoSEQ multiplex PCR. In the table there are over 85,000 clones, around 88% of which are singletons. This TCR came from a human donor with non-small cell lung cancer that progressed on radiotherapy plus ipilimumab. This chain joins TRBV6-5 and TRBJ2-7; TRBD1 agrees at 10 bases. Material: peripheral blood, obtained from a patient treated with radiotherapy plus ipilimumab. CDR3 nucleotide sequence: TGTGCCAGCACCCGGGACAGGGGAAGCGAGCAGTACTTC. It codes for CASTRDRGSEQYF.